This T cell receptor (beta chain) derives from a study of CD8 T cells in Susac syndrome. Findings and limits, study-wide: By the study's own acknowledgment, its TCR sequencing and HLA analysis included relatively few individuals.

The CDR3 is 14 amino acids. Trimming shortened V by 8 bases and J by 4 bases, and 17 bases separated the two germline ends. Germline V lookup: CDR1 ENHRY, CDR2 SYGVKD. A quantity of about 0.5 to 1 ug RNA underwent reverse transcription using random hexamers. With immunoSEQ multiplex PCR, TCR beta CDR3 was amplified across 54 Vbeta and 13 Jbeta. TCRdb recomputed calls from the immunoSEQ multiplex PCR reads with MiXCR, one row per CDR3 protein. The top ten clones hold 0.09% to 0.15% of a sample with 400,000 or so distinct CDR3 sequences, about 85% of them seen once. Turning to this clonotype: The antigen remains undetermined.

Sequencing targeted TCR beta in blood CD8+ and CD4+ T cells. The multiple sclerosis controls consisted of treatment-naive patients with relapsing-remitting disease, either stable or active. The sample taken for sequencing was CD8+ T cells from PBMCs. The rearrangement joins TRBV10-3 to TRBJ2-5; maybe TRBD1 (6 bases). The sequence was collected from a human donor with multiple sclerosis. The CDR3 sequence is CAIGTTFEGETQYF. CDR3 in DNA: TGTGCCATCGGGACAACCTTTGAGGGAGAGACCCAGTACTTC.